The next 13 T cell receptor beta chains were all read from a single sample in a study of T cells in Graves' hyperthyroidism and ophthalmopathy (dated by TCRdb to the late 2010s). The method behind the library was multiplex PCR. These reads were obtained on an Illumina HiSeq 2000. TCR beta CDR3 regions were amplified from RNA transcripts. A first-round RT-PCR of the TCR CDR3 used the HTBI primer set with the Qiagen OneStep RT-PCR kit. The public reads were run again by TCRdb, first through fastp at Q25 and then through MiXCR, and only productive beta chains were kept. Rows merge per CDR3 protein into single entries with the most common DNA and genes. In all, the sample holds 600,000 to 800,000 distinct CDR3 sequences, and 30% to 40% of those were seen once. Around 32% of the sample is in the top ten clones. The material sequenced was blood. The receptors originated from a woman aged 40 to 49 with Graves' hyperthyroidism.

CDR3 protein: CASSYDGPAAMGNSPLHF. CDR3 nucleotide sequence: TGTGCCAGCAGTTACGACGGGCCAGCGGCCATGGGTAATTCACCCCTCCACTTT. The chain carries TRBV6-5 and TRBJ1-6; D uncertain. This CDR3 region has 18 residues. The germline V and J ends were trimmed by 2 bases and 6 bases, with 20 bases remaining between them. In germline, CDR1 is MNHEY, CDR2 SVGAGI.

In its sample, this clonotype was seen a few times. The chain joins TRBV19 to TRBJ2-7; D may match TRBD1 or TRBD2 (5 bases each). Germline V gene data show CDR1 as LNHDA and CDR2 as SQIVND (reference sequence). V was cut by 3 bases and J by 0 bases, with 12 bases left in between. The CDR3 has 15 amino acids. The DNA for the CDR3 is TGTGCCAGTAGTATGGGCCGGGACCCCTCCTACGAGCAGTACTTC. Its translation is CASSMGRDPSYEQYF. Full variable domain (missing parts from reference TRBV19 and TRBJ2-7): DGGITQSPKYLFRKEGQNVTLSCEQNLNHDAMYWYRQDPGQGLRLIYYSQIVNDFQKGDIAEGYSVSREKKESFPLTVTSAQKNPTAFYLCASSMGRDPSYEQYFGPGTRLTVT.

CDR3 bases: TGTGCCAGTAGTATCGTTTACAGCCTGATGAACACTGAAGCTTTCTTT. Its translation is CASSIVYSLMNTEAFF. The genes are TRBV19 and TRBJ1-1; the D is unclear. Deletions cut 3 bases from V and 0 bases from J, with 14 bases between. Germline V gives CDR1 LNHDA, CDR2 SQIVND (reference sequence). The CDR3 sequence is 16 residues long.

This chain joins TRBV29-1 and TRBJ2-6, with no clear D. V was pared by 5 bases and J by 4 bases, with 6 bases between. The CDR3 consists of 12 residues. CDR1 is SQVTM, CDR2 ANQGSEA, per germline. Here the CDR3 DNA reads TGCAGCGTTCCGAAGGGGGCCAACGTCCTGACTTTC. This sequence encodes CSVPKGANVLTF.

The gene calls are TRBV6-1 and TRBJ1-1, with unresolved D. Looked up from germline, CDR1 is MNHNS and CDR2 is SASEGT. The V end was cut by 6 bases, the J end by 1 base, with 12 bases between. CDR3 length: 14 residues. CDR3 loop: CASRRRRENTEAFF. The CDR3 DNA reads as TGTGCCAGCAGACGAAGGCGGGAGAACACTGAAGCTTTCTTT.

The chain couples TRBV12-3 or TRBV12-4 to TRBJ2-7; no firm D call. V was shortened by 5 bases and J by 5 bases, with 19 bases between the two germline ends. The CDR3 spans 15 residues. This CDR3 reads CASSHPARSLNEQYF. The CDR3, as DNA: TGTGCCAGCAGTCATCCCGCTAGATCCCTCAACGAGCAGTACTTC.

The V gene is TRBV7-8, the J gene TRBJ1-6; D is undetermined. Germline values: CDR1 SGHVS, CDR2 FQNEAQ. This CDR3 is built from 16 residues. Trimming cost V 1 base and J 7 bases, with 14 bases left between them. CDR3 DNA sequence: TGTGCCAGCAGCTTAGGACCCCTGGATAGGAATTCACCCCTCCACTTT. Amino acids: CASSLGPLDRNSPLHF.

This clonotype was counted a single time. The rearrangement joins TRBV7-9 to TRBJ2-5; TRBD2 aligns across 7 bases. The V segment lost 3 bases and the J segment 0 bases; nucleotides outside the gene matches: 4. The CDR3 spans 15 residues. Germline loops: CDR1 SEHNR, CDR2 FQNEAQ (reference sequence). CDR3 protein: CASSFWRENQETQYF. CDR3 nucleotides: TGTGCCAGCAGCTTCTGGCGGGAGAACCAAGAGACCCAGTACTTC.

V and J are TRBV9 and TRBJ1-2, with no clear D. This CDR3 contains 14 residues. Germline-derived CDR1 and CDR2 are SGDLS and YYNGEE. Trimming took off 0 bases at V and 0 bases at J, with 6 bases between the two ends. The CDR3 DNA is TGTGCCAGCAGCGTAGAAGGGCCTAACTATGGCTACACCTTC. This sequence encodes CASSVEGPNYGYTF. Full variable domain (remainder filled in from reference TRBV9 and TRBJ1-2): DSGVTQTPKHLITATGQRVTLRCSPRSGDLSVYWYQQSLDQGLQFLIQYYNGEERAKGNILERFSAQQFPDLHSELNLSSLELGDSALYFCASSVEGPNYGYTFGSGTRLTVV.

The V call is TRBV2, the J call TRBJ1-1; D unresolved. The V and J ends lost 2 bases and 1 base respectively, with 8 bases between them. Germline V gives CDR1 SNHLY, CDR2 FYNNEI. The CDR3 loop spans 14 amino acids. The CDR3 loop is CASSERNPNTEAFF. The CDR3 coding sequence is TGTGCCAGCAGTGAAAGGAACCCGAACACTGAAGCTTTCTTT.

The J gene is TRBJ1-1, the V gene TRBV12-3 or TRBV12-4; TRBD1 agrees at 7 bases. J lost 0 bases, V lost 3 bases, and 13 bases had no gene match. The CDR3 sequence is 18 residues long. The CDR3 nucleotides are TGTGCCAGCAGTTTGCATTCCCCGGGACAGCTGATGAACACTGAAGCTTTCTTT. As protein: CASSLHSPGQLMNTEAFF.

V and J are TRBV5-1 and TRBJ1-1; D unresolved. The CDR3 has 14 amino acids. The germline V and J ends were trimmed by 0 bases and 3 bases, with 9 bases remaining between them. CDR1 SGHRS and CDR2 YFSETQ come from the germline V gene. Here the CDR3 reads CASSLERPDTEAFF. The CDR3 DNA follows: TGCGCCAGCAGCTTGGAACGTCCCGACACTGAAGCTTTCTTT.

The chain couples TRBV7-2 to TRBJ1-2; perhaps TRBD1 as D (6 bases). Deletions cut 5 bases from V and 3 bases from J, with 13 bases between. Looked up from germline, CDR1 is SGHTA and CDR2 is FQGNSA. The CDR3 has 14 residues. The CDR3 sequence is CASSRRQAHYGYTF. Here the CDR3 DNA reads TGTGCCAGCAGCCGAAGACAGGCCCACTATGGCTACACCTTC.